Given below is one TCR beta chain in context. The data belong to a study of blood T cell repertoires in COVID-19. Across the whole study: Specimens from acute and convalescent COVID-19 originated in the United States, Italy and Spain.

Libraries were prepared by immunoSEQ multiplex PCR; TCRdb keeps only in-frame clonotypes and omits some of them. This table has 300,000 to 350,000 clones, around 90% appearing once. Germline V CDR1 and CDR2: MNHEY, SMNVEV (reference sequence). This CDR3 is built from 14 residues. V was pared by 2 bases and J by 4 bases, with 11 bases between. Sample: peripheral blood. This clonotype originated in a young man with active or convalescent COVID-19. The V gene is TRBV27, the J gene TRBJ1-1; no reliable D call. The CDR3: CASSLQGGGTEAFF. The CDR3 DNA follows: TGTGCCAGCAGTTTACAAGGCGGAGGCACTGAAGCTTTCTTT.